The sequence of this T cell receptor beta chain was determined in a study of lung T cells in sarcoidosis with Löfgren's syndrome. At the level of the study: Repertoire analyses centered on Löfgren's syndrome patients. General study results and limits: Shared TRAV12-1 and TRBV2 CDR3 motifs across Löfgren's syndrome patients reportedly suggested public CD4+ TCRs. TRAV12-1 and TRBV2 were reportedly most expanded in Löfgren's patients.

On this clonotype itself: Its specificity is not known.

Trimming removed 4 bases from V and 5 bases from J, with 12 bases in between. Germline values: CDR1 MDHEN, CDR2 SYDVKM. This CDR3 has 13 amino acids. TCRdb ran MiXCR on the reads and lists one entry per CDR3 protein. The sample carries 50,000 to 65,000 distinct CDR3 sequences, over 20% recorded once. This TCR was recovered from a human donor with sarcoidosis (Löfgren's syndrome or another form), or a control subject (not recorded which). V gene TRBV28 combines with J gene TRBJ2-7; TRBD1 might be the D (5 bases). Sequences were obtained from CD4+ T cells from PBMCs. This CDR3 reads CASSSQGRDEQYF. CDR3 coding DNA: TGTGCCAGCAGTTCCCAGGGTAGAGACGAGCAGTACTTC. Using reference TRBV28 and TRBJ2-7 for the parts outside the CDR3, the full variable domain is DVKVTQSSRYLVKRTGEKVFLECVQDMDHENMFWYRQDPGLGLRLIYFSYDVKMKEKGDIPEGYSVSREKKERFSLILESASTNQTSMYLCASSSQGRDEQYFGPGTRLTVT.